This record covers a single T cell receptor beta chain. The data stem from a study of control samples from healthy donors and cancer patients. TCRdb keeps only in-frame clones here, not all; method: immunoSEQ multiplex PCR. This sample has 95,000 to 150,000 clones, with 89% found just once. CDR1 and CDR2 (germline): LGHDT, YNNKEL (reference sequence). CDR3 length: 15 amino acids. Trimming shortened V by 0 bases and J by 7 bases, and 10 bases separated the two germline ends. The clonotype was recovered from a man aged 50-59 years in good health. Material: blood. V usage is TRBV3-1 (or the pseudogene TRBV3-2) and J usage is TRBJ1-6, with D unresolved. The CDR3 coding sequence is TGTGCCAGCAGCCAAGATCCGGCGGGAAATTCACCCCTCCACTTT. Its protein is CASSQDPAGNSPLHF.